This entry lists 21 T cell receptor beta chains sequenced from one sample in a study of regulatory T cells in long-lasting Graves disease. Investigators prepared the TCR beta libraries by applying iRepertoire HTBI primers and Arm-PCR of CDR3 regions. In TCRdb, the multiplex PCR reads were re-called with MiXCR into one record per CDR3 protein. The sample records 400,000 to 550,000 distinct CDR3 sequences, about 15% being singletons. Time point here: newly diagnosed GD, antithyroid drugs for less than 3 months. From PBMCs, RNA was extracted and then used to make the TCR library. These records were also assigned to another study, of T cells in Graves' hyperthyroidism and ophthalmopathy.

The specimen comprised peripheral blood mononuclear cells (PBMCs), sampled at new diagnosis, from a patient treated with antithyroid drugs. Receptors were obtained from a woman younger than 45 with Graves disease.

CDR3 sequence reads: CASRLPAGGSTEAFF. CDR3 DNA: TGTGCCAGCAGACTACCCGCAGGGGGAAGTACTGAAGCTTTCTTT. The V and J genes are TRBV7-9 and TRBJ1-1; 7 positions match TRBD1. The CDR3 contains 15 residues. V trimming: 6 bases; J trimming: 5 bases; junction bases outside the gene matches: 12. The germline V gene has CDR1 SEHNR and CDR2 FQNEAQ (reference sequence).

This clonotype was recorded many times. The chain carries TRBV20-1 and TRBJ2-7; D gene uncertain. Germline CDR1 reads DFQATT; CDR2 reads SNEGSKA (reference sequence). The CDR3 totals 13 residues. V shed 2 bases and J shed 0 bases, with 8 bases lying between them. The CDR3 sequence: CSARHKDSYEQYF. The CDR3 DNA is TGCAGTGCTAGACATAAGGACTCCTACGAGCAGTACTTC.

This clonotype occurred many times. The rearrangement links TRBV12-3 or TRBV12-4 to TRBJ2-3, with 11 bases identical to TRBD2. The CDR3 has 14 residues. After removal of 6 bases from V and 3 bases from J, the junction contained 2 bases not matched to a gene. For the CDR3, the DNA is TGTGCCAGCAGGGGGACTAGCGGAACAGATACGCAGTATTTT. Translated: CASRGTSGTDTQYF.

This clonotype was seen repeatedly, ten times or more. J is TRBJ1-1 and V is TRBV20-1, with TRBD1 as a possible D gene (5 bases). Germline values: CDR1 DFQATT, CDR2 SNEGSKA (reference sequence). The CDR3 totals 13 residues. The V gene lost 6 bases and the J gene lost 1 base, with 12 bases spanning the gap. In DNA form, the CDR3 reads TGCAGTGCGGGGGGACCCGAGAACACTGAAGCTTTCTTT. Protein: CSAGGPENTEAFF.

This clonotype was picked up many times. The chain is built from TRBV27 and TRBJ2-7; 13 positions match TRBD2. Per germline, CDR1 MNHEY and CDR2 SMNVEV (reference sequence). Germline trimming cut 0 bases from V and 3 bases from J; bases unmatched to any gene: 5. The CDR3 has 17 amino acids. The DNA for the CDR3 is TGTGCCAGCAGTTTATCGAGGACTAGCGGGAGAAACTACGAGCAGTACTTC. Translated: CASSLSRTSGRNYEQYF.

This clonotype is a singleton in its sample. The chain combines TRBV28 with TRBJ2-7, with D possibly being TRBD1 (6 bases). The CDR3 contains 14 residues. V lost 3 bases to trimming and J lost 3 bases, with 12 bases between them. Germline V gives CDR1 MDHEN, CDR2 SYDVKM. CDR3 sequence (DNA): TGTGCCAGCAGTTTCAGGGGCGGACTCTACGAGCAGTACTTC. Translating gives CASSFRGGLYEQYF.

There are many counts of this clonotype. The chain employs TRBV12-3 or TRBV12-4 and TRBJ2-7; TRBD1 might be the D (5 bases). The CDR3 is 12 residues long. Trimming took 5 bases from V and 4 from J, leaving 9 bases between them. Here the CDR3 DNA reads TGTGCCAGCAGTCCTCAGGGTTACGAGCAGTACTTC. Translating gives CASSPQGYEQYF.

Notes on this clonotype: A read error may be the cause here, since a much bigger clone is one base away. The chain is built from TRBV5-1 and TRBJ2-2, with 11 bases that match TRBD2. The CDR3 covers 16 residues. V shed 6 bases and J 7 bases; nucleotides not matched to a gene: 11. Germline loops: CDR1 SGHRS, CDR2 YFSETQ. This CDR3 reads CASTVLAGGRIGELFF. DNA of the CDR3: TGCGCCAGCACGGTCCTAGCGGGAGGAAGAATCGGGGAGCTGTTTTTT.

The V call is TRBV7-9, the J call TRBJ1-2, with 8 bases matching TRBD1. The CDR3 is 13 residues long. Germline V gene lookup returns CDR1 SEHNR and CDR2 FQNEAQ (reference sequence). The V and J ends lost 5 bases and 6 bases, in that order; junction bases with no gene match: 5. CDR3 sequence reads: CASSEGQVNGYTF. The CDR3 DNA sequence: TGTGCCAGCAGCGAGGGACAGGTAAATGGCTACACCTTC.

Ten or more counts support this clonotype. The chain's CDR3 is CASSLPRKRTSGSQETQYF. CDR3 nucleotide sequence: TGTGCCAGCAGTTTACCCAGAAAGCGGACTAGCGGGAGCCAAGAGACCCAGTACTTC. V usage is TRBV12-3 or TRBV12-4 and J usage is TRBJ2-5; 13 positions match TRBD2. V was pared by 2 bases and J by 1 base, with 10 bases of the junction left unmatched. The CDR3 consists of 19 residues.

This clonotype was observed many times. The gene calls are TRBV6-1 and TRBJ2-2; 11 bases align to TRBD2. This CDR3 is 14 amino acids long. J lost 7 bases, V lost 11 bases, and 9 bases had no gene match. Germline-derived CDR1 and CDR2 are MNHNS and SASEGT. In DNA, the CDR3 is TGTGCCTGTCATAGCGGGAGGGCCGTCGGGGAGCTGTTTTTT. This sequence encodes CACHSGRAVGELFF.

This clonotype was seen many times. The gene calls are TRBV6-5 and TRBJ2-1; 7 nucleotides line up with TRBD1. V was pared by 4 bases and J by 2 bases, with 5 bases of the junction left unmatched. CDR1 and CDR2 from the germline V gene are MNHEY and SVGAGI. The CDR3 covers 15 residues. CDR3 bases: TGTGCCAGCAGTTTTAGGGACAGTGCCTACAATGAGCAGTTCTTC. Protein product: CASSFRDSAYNEQFF.

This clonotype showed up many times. The CDR3 bases are TGTGCCAGCAGCCCCCCGACCCGGACAGGGGGTGCCGGGGAGCTGTTTTTT. Protein product: CASSPPTRTGGAGELFF. The V gene is TRBV7-9, the J gene TRBJ2-2; 10 bases line up with TRBD1. The ends lost 5 bases at V and 6 bases at J; junction bases unmatched: 12. CDR1 is SEHNR, CDR2 FQNEAQ, per germline (reference sequence). The CDR3 has 17 residues.

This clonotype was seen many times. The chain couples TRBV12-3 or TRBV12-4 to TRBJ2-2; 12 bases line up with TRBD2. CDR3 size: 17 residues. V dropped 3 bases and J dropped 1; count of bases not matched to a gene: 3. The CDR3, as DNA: TGTGCCAGCAGTTTCCCGACTAGCGGGAGGAACACCGGGGAGCTGTTTTTT. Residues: CASSFPTSGRNTGELFF.

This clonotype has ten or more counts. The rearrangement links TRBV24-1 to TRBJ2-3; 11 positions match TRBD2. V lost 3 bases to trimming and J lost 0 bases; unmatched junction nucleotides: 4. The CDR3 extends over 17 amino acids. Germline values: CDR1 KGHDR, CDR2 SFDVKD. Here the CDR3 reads CATSDPGTSGSTDTQYF. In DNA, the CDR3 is TGTGCCACCAGTGATCCGGGGACTAGCGGAAGCACAGATACGCAGTATTTT.

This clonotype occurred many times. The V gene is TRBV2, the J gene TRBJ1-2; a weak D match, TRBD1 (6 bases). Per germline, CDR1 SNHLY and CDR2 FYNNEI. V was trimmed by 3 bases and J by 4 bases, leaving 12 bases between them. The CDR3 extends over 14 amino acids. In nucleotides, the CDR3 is TGTGCCAGCAGTGAGACAGGCACGGGCTATGGCTACACCTTC. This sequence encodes CASSETGTGYGYTF.

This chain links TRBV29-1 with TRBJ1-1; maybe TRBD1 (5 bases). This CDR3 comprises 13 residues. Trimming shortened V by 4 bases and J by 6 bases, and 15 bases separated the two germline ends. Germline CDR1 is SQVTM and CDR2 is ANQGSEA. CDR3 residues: CSVVSLGVPEAFF. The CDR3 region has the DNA TGCAGCGTTGTCTCCTTGGGGGTCCCTGAAGCTTTCTTT.

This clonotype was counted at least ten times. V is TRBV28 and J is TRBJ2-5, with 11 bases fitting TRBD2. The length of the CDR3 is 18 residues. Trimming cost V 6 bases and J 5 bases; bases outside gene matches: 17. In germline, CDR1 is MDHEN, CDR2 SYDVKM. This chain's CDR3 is CASSLGTSGSPGMETQYF. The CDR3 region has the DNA TGTGCCAGCAGCCTAGGGACTAGCGGAAGTCCGGGTATGGAGACCCAGTACTTC.

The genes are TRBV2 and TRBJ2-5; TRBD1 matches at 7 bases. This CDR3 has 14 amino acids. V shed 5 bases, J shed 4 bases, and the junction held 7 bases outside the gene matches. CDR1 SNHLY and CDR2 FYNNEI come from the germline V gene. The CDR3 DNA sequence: TGTGCCAGCAGTTCAAACAGGGGTGGAGAGACCCAGTACTTC. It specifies CASSSNRGGETQYF.

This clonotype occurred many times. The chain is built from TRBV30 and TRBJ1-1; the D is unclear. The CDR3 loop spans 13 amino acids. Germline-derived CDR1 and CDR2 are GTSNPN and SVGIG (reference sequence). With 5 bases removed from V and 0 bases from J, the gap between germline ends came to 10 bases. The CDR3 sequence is CAWGAQLNTEAFF. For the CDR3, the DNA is TGTGCCTGGGGTGCACAGTTGAACACTGAAGCTTTCTTT.

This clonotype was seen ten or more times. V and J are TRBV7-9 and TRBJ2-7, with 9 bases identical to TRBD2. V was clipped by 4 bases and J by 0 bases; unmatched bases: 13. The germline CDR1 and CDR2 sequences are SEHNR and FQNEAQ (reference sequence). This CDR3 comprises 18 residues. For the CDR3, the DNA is TGTGCCAGCAGCTCTCGGGACAAGATACTAGCGGGCTCCTACGAGCAGTACTTC. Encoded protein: CASSSRDKILAGSYEQYF. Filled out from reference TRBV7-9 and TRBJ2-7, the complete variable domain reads DTGVSQNPRHKITKRGQNVTFRCDPISEHNRLYWYRQTLGQGPEFLTYFQNEAQLEKSRLLSDRFSAERPKGSFSTLEIQRTEQGDSAMYLCASSSRDKILAGSYEQYFGPGTRLTVT.